This entry lists 15 T cell receptor beta chains sequenced from one sample in a study of T cells expressing NK-cell markers. TCRdb re-called the 5' RACE reads, yielding one record per CDR3 amino acid sequence without DNA. The sample table includes 350,000 to 400,000 distinct CDR3 sequences. The material sequenced was blood T cells: a sorted CD56 or NKG2C T cell subset, CD4+ or CD8+ T cells, or bulk PBMC T cells (not recorded which). The receptors originated from a woman in her forties or fifties in good health.

The rearrangement uses TRBV6-5 and TRBJ1-6; TCRdb designates TRBD1, a call that cannot be tested without DNA. Germline V gene data show CDR1 as MNHEY and CDR2 as SVGAGI. This CDR3 contains 13 residues. The CDR3 reads CASRTGFNSPLHF.

This chain links TRBV11-2 with TRBJ2-3; TCRdb's D call of TRBD2 is untestable without DNA. This CDR3 is 17 amino acids long. Germline V gene sequence: CDR1 SGHAT, CDR2 FQNNGV. The CDR3 spells CASTQRPGGRGTDTQYF.

The chain recombines TRBV24-1 with TRBJ2-7; there is no DNA to check the TCRdb D call of TRBD1. In germline, CDR1 is KGHDR, CDR2 SFDVKD. The CDR3 has 15 residues. CDR3 region: CATSDSWDKTYEQYF.

The chain combines TRBV4-1 with TRBJ2-3; TCRdb indicates TRBD2, and absent DNA this call remains unverified. CDR1 and CDR2 from the germline V gene are MGHRA and YSYEKL. This CDR3 spans 16 amino acids. The CDR3 sequence is CASSQVGGPPGDTQYF.

The genes are TRBV3-1 and TRBJ2-5. There are 14 residues in the CDR3. The germline gives CDR1 LGHDT, CDR2 YNNKEL (reference sequence). The CDR3 region is CASSQLGVLETQYF.

The genes are TRBV15 and TRBJ1-4; TCRdb calls TRBD1, which cannot be checked without DNA. This CDR3 contains 16 residues. The germline CDR1 and CDR2 sequences are LNHNV and YYDKDF (reference sequence). CDR3 sequence: CATSPLSGAFTEKLFF.

The chain employs TRBV7-8 and TRBJ2-5. Germline V lookup: CDR1 SGHVS, CDR2 FQNEAQ. The CDR3 has 15 amino acids. The CDR3 sequence: CASRLAGESWETQYF.

The rearrangement links TRBV7-8 to TRBJ1-5. The germline V gene encodes CDR1 SGHVS and CDR2 FQNEAQ. The CDR3 has 14 residues. The CDR3 sequence: CASSAQYSNQPQHF.

The rearrangement joins TRBV20-1 to TRBJ2-3; with no DNA, the TCRdb D assignment of TRBD2 cannot be verified. The CDR3 spans 13 residues. CDR1 is DFQATT and CDR2 is SNEGSKA in the germline V gene (reference sequence). CDR3 sequence: CSAGGRVTDTQYF.

This chain links TRBV29-1 with TRBJ2-1; the D call of TRBD1 rests on TCRdb alone, since no DNA is present to check it. Per germline, CDR1 SQVTM and CDR2 ANQGSEA. This CDR3 comprises 13 residues. The CDR3 spells CSVVRTVGGEQFF.

This chain connects TRBV6-5 to TRBJ1-1; TCRdb's D call of TRBD1 is untestable without DNA. This CDR3 contains 16 residues. CDR1 and CDR2 (germline): MNHEY, SVGAGI. The CDR3 sequence: CASSPRTGTMNTEAFF.

The CDR3 sequence: CAISRLAGEDTQYF. The rearrangement uses TRBV10-3 and TRBJ2-3; TCRdb designates TRBD2, a call that cannot be tested without DNA. This CDR3 region has 14 residues. CDR1 ENHRY and CDR2 SYGVKD come from the germline V gene.

The gene calls are TRBV10-1 and TRBJ2-3; the D call of TRBD2 rests on TCRdb alone, since no DNA is present to check it. This CDR3 contains 22 residues. Germline CDR1 and CDR2: WNHNN and SYGVQD (reference sequence). CDR3 in amino acids: CASSVGPIRALLAGKNTDTQYF.

The rearrangement joins TRBV24-1 to TRBJ2-1; the TRBD1 assignment by TCRdb is unverifiable without DNA. The CDR3 length is 13 residues. The germline V gene has CDR1 KGHDR and CDR2 SFDVKD. The CDR3 protein is CATSAGRDSEQFF.

The chain is built from TRBV3-1 and TRBJ2-2; the TCRdb D gene call, TRBD2, has no DNA to confirm it. CDR1 is LGHDT, CDR2 YNNKEL, per germline (reference sequence). CDR3 length: 15 amino acids. This CDR3 reads CASSPAGGVTGELFF. The full variable domain, rest sourced from reference TRBV3-1 and TRBJ2-2, is DTAVSQTPKYLVTQMGNDKSIKCEQNLGHDTMYWYKQDSKKFLKIMFSYNNKELIINETVPNRFSPKSPDKAHLNLHINSLELGDSAVYFCASSPAGGVTGELFFGEGSRLTVL.